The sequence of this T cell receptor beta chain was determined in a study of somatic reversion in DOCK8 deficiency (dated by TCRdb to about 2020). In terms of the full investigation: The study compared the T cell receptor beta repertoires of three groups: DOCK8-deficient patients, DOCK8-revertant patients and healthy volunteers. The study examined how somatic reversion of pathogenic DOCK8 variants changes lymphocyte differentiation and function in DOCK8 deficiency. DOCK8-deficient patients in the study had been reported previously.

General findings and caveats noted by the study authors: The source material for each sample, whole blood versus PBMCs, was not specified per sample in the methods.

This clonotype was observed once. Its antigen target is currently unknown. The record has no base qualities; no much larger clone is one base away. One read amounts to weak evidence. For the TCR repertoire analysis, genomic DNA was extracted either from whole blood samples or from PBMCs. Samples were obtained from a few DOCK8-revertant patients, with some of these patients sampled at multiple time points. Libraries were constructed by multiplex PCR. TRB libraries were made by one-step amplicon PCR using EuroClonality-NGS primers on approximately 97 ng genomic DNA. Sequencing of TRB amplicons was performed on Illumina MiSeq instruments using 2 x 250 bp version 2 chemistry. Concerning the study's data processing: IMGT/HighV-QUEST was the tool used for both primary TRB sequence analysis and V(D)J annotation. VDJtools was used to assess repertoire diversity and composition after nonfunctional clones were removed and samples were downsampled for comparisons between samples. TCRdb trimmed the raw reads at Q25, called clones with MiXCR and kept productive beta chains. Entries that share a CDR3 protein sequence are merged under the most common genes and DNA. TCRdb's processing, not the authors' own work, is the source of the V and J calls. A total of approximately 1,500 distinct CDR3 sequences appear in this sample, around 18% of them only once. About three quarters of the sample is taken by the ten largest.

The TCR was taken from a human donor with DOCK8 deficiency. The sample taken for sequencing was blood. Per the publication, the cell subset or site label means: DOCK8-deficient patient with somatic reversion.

The bases read TGCGCCAGCAGCTTGGAATCAGTAGGGAGGCCGGTCTACGAGCAGTACTTC. Translated, it reads CASSLESVGRPVYEQYF. The chain uses TRBV5-1 and TRBJ2-7; a tentative D match to TRBD2 spans 6 bases. Trimming removed 0 bases from V and 3 bases from J, leaving 19 bases between the germline ends. The germline V gene supplies CDR1 SGHRS and CDR2 YFSETQ. The CDR3 numbers 17 residues from cysteine through phenylalanine. Just CDR3 DNA is preserved here, 51 bases in frame from base 1.